This T cell receptor beta chain comes out of a study of blood T cell repertoires in COVID-19. Only in-frame clones appear in the TCRdb table, and some are missing; sequencing was by immunoSEQ multiplex PCR. The sample holds 65,000 or so clones, about nine tenths seen once. V lost 8 bases and J lost 3; bases outside the gene matches: 15. The CDR3 totals 16 residues. CDR1 and CDR2 from the germline V gene are SGHTA and FQGNSA. The sequence derives from a man aged 55 to 70 with acute or convalescent COVID-19. This rearrangement joins TRBV7-2 to TRBJ2-7, with 8 bases lining up with TRBD1. The sequenced sample was peripheral blood. The CDR3 bases are TGTACCAGCCGGCCTTCCCCAGACAGGGGACTCTACGAGCAGTACTTC. Translated, it gives CTSRPSPDRGLYEQYF. Based on the CDR3 plus reference TRBV7-2 and TRBJ2-7, the full variable domain is GAGVSQSPSNKVTEKGKDVELRCDPISGHTALYWYRQSLGQGLEFLIYFQGNSAPDKSGLPSDRFSAERTGGSVSTLTIQRTQQEDSAVYLCTSRPSPDRGLYEQYFGPGTRLTVT.